The subject of this entry is one TCR beta chain. Clones were read by immunoSEQ multiplex PCR, and TCRdb kept only the in-frame ones, dropping some. The sample includes 60,000 to 70,000 clones, roughly 90% of them seen just once. The data originate from a study of OX40 agonist ivuxolimab in advanced cancers. Whole-study context: A history of anti-PD-1, anti-PD-L1 or anti-CTLA-4 therapy was acceptable, and 30% to 45% had some.

CDR3 size: 15 residues. Germline V lookup: CDR1 SGDLS, CDR2 YYNGEE. V was clipped by 3 bases and J by 3 bases; unmatched bases: 6. The sample consisted of CD4+ or CD8+ T cells sorted from blood, taken in a trial of the OX40 agonist ivuxolimab. V usage is TRBV9 and J usage is TRBJ2-5, with 9 positions matching TRBD2. This sequence was found in an adult with an advanced solid tumor such as melanoma, head and neck, liver or kidney cancer. The chain's CDR3 is CASSATTSGEETQYF. The CDR3 nucleotides read TGTGCCAGCAGCGCAACGACTAGCGGAGAAGAGACCCAGTACTTC.